The 4 T cell receptor beta chains below were found in one sample sequenced in a study of tumor-infiltrating lymphocytes in primary liver carcinoma. Joint extraction of RNA and DNA used 20-30 mg of bulk tissue that was unsorted. TCR beta cDNA was prepared out of roughly 520 ng total RNA by means of a constant-region primer. Generation of the TCR beta libraries relied on three nested multiplex PCR rounds using slightly modified ARM-PCR. The first two PCR rounds used TRBV1-TRBV30 forward primers with a C-beta reverse primer, roughly 10 cycles each. TCRdb processed the multiplex PCR reads anew with MiXCR; each CDR3 protein has one entry. The sample consists of roughly 24,000 distinct CDR3 sequences, more than 70% of them appearing once. The sequenced sample was liver tumor tissue from sampling region 5. The subset was: tumor region T5, tumor centre. These receptors all stem from a woman aged 25-40 years with primary liver carcinoma and hepatitis B virus infection.

Notes on this clonotype: Relative to the germline gene, one junction end is altered; a read error may explain this. The genes are TRBV11-2 and TRBJ2-7; TRBD1 might be the D (7 bases). The CDR3 sequence is 17 residues long. The germline V gene has CDR1 SGHAT and CDR2 FQNNGV. CDR3 in DNA: TGTGCCAGCAGTATCAAAGGAGGGGGCTATTGGACCTACGAGCAATACTTC. As protein: CASSIKGGGYWTYEQYF.

Points on this clonotype: One junction end disagrees with the germline gene, perhaps due to a read error. The rearrangement joins TRBV6-4 to TRBJ1-6; tentatively, D is TRBD1 (5 bases). CDR1 is MRHNA and CDR2 is SNTAGT in the germline V gene. The CDR3 extends over 14 amino acids. The CDR3 sequence: CAISDGRGESPLHF. The CDR3 DNA sequence: TGTGCCATCAGTGACGGGAGAGGGGAATCACCCCTCCACTTT.

As to this clonotype: At one end the junction does not follow the germline gene, possibly because of a read error. The genes are TRBV7-3 and TRBJ2-7; D not resolved. Germline V gene data show CDR1 as SGHTA and CDR2 as FQGTGA. CDR3 size: 14 residues. The CDR3 DNA is TGTGCCATCAGCTTTGGAGTCGGTACCTACGAGCAGTACTTC. Translating it yields CAISFGVGTYEQYF.

Details on this clonotype: Mismatch with germline at one junction end may stem from a read error. The gene calls are TRBV5-6 and TRBJ2-2; D may be TRBD2 (5 bases). The CDR3 is 15 residues long. CDR1 and CDR2 from the germline V gene are SGHDT and YYEEEE. CDR3 nucleotides: TGTTCCAGCAGTTTGGCACCCAGAGCCACCGGGGAACTGTTTTTT. Translation: CSSSLAPRATGELFF.